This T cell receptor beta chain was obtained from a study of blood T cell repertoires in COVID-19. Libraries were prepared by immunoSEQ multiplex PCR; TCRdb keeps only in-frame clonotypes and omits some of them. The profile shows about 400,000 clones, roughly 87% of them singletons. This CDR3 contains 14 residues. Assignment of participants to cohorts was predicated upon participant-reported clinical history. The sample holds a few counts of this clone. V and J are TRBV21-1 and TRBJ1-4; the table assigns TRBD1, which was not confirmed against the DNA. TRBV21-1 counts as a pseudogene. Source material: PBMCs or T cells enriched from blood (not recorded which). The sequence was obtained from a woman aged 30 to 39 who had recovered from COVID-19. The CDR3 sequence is CASSIQSTNEKLFF. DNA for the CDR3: TGTGCCAGCAGCATTCAATCAACTAATGAAAAACTGTTTTTT.